A single TCR beta chain is shown here with its context. Its matching antigen is unknown. V gave up 4 bases and J gave up 5 bases; unmatched junction bases: 4. CDR3 length: 14 residues. Germline V CDR1 and CDR2: SGHNT, YYREEE (reference sequence). Only in-frame clones appear in the TCRdb table, and some are missing; sequencing was by immunoSEQ multiplex PCR. The sample contains 25,000 to 30,000 clones, more than 75% of which appear only once. The source of the sample is a study of T cells in localized non-small cell lung cancer. Findings and caveats of the study: The study sequenced only one region of the tumor. As a result, intratumor heterogeneity could not be excluded and remains possible. Prolonged overall survival went with higher T cell density in the blood.

The clonotype was recovered from a female donor older than 55 with stage III squamous cell lung carcinoma. This rearrangement joins TRBV5-4 to TRBJ1-4; 8 bases agree with TRBD1. Specimen: peripheral blood, collected before any cancer treatment. In nucleotides, the CDR3 is TGTGCCAGCAGCATGGGACAGGAGAATGAAAAACTGTTTTTT. Amino acid sequence: CASSMGQENEKLFF. Variable domain in full (rest from reference TRBV5-4 and TRBJ1-4): ETGVTQSPTHLIKTRGQQVTLRCSSQSGHNTVSWYQQALGQGPQFIFQYYREEENGRGNFPPRFSGLQFPNYSSELNVNALELDDSALYLCASSMGQENEKLFFGSGTQLSVL.